Shown below are 14 T cell receptor beta chains from a single sample sequenced in a study of T cell changes during pregnancy in multiple sclerosis. Sequencing used immunoSEQ multiplex PCR; TCRdb keeps in-frame clones, though not all of them. Among around 46,000 clones listed, around 91% were seen once. This material consisted of CD8+ T cells from peripheral blood mononuclear cells, taken in the second trimester of pregnancy. Every receptor here comes from a female donor with multiple sclerosis, enrolled in a pregnancy study.

The chain uses TRBV27 and TRBJ2-7, with D possibly matching TRBD1 (6 bases). The V gene lost 5 bases and the J gene lost 6 bases, with 14 bases spanning the gap. CDR3 length equals 13 residues. CDR1 and CDR2 from the germline V gene are MNHEY and SMNVEV (reference sequence). For the CDR3, the DNA is TGTGCCAGCAGTCAGGGGAATGGTCGCGAGCAGTACTTC. Translated, it gives CASSQGNGREQYF.

The chain recombines TRBV7-2 with TRBJ2-1; 11 bases fit TRBD2. Germline V gene data show CDR1 as SGHTA and CDR2 as FQGNSA. J gave up 5 bases and V 3 bases, and 9 bases lay outside the gene matches. The CDR3 consists of 17 residues. This CDR3 is CASSLWLAGGVDNEQFF. CDR3 sequence (DNA): TGTGCCAGCAGCTTGTGGTTAGCGGGGGGGGTTGACAATGAGCAGTTCTTC. Filled out from reference TRBV7-2 and TRBJ2-1, the complete variable domain reads GAGVSQSPSNKVTEKGKDVELRCDPISGHTALYWYRQSLGQGLEFLIYFQGNSAPDKSGLPSDRFSAERTGGSVSTLTIQRTQQEDSAVYLCASSLWLAGGVDNEQFFGPGTRLTVL.

The chain carries TRBV19 and TRBJ2-1; weak D call: TRBD1 (6 bases). CDR3 length: 15 residues. Trimming took off 6 bases at V and 8 bases at J, with 20 bases between the two ends. Germline CDR1 is LNHDA and CDR2 is SQIVND (reference sequence). The CDR3 protein is CASREALGAHHEQFF. The CDR3 coding sequence is TGTGCCAGTAGGGAAGCACTGGGGGCTCACCATGAGCAGTTCTTC. Full variable domain (missing parts from reference TRBV19 and TRBJ2-1): DGGITQSPKYLFRKEGQNVTLSCEQNLNHDAMYWYRQDPGQGLRLIYYSQIVNDFQKGDIAEGYSVSREKKESFPLTVTSAQKNPTAFYLCASREALGAHHEQFFGPGTRLTVL.

The rearrangement uses TRBV27 and TRBJ2-3; 8 bases are a match to TRBD2. The CDR3 contains 15 residues. The trim removed 6 bases at V and 0 bases at J, leaving 5 bases unmatched. Germline assignment: CDR1 MNHEY and CDR2 SMNVEV (reference sequence). DNA for the CDR3: TGTGCCAGCAGCTATGGCGGGGGGAGCACAGATACGCAGTATTTT. It specifies CASSYGGGSTDTQYF.

The chain couples TRBV18 to TRBJ2-1; the match to TRBD2 covers 8 bases. CDR3 length equals 18 residues. CDR1 is KGHSH, CDR2 LQKENI, per germline. The junction had 10 bases not matched to a gene; V was cut back by 3 bases and J by 0 bases. The CDR3 protein is CASSPAGGPLSSYNEQFF. CDR3 nucleotides: TGTGCCAGCTCACCGGCGGGGGGCCCGTTGAGCTCCTACAATGAGCAGTTCTTC.

V gene TRBV5-1 combines with J gene TRBJ2-3, with D perhaps matching TRBD2 (5 bases). CDR1 and CDR2 from the germline V gene are SGHRS and YFSETQ. V was pared by 0 bases and J by 4 bases, with 9 bases between. This CDR3 spans 14 amino acids. CDR3 sequence: CASSLGASPDTQYF. CDR3 DNA sequence: TGCGCCAGCAGCTTGGGGGCTAGCCCAGATACGCAGTATTTT.

This chain connects TRBV29-1 to TRBJ2-7, with a tentative D call TRBD1 (5 bases). V lost 1 base and J lost 4, with 11 bases in between. CDR1 is SQVTM and CDR2 is ANQGSEA in the germline V gene. This CDR3 has 13 amino acids. CDR3 sequence: CSVEGEGVYEQYF. CDR3 DNA sequence: TGCAGCGTTGAAGGGGAAGGGGTTTACGAGCAGTACTTC.

The V gene is TRBV27, the J gene TRBJ2-1; the match to TRBD1 covers 11 bases. CDR1 and CDR2 from the germline V gene are MNHEY and SMNVEV (reference sequence). V lost 3 bases, J lost 6 bases, and 1 base stayed unmatched. The CDR3 loop spans 14 amino acids. CDR3 loop: CASSFGQGANEQFF. DNA for the CDR3: TGTGCCAGCAGTTTCGGACAGGGGGCCAATGAGCAGTTCTTC.

The rearrangement uses TRBV18 and TRBJ2-3; perhaps TRBD1 as D (5 bases). CDR3 length equals 13 residues. The V and J ends lost 3 bases and 5 bases respectively, with 9 bases between them. CDR1 is KGHSH and CDR2 is LQKENI in the germline V gene. The CDR3 region is CASSPRQLDTQYF. The CDR3 DNA reads TGTGCCAGCTCACCGAGACAGCTAGATACGCAGTATTTT.

The gene calls are TRBV5-4 and TRBJ2-2; 12 bases fit TRBD1. The CDR3 contains 19 residues. Germline assignment: CDR1 SGHNT and CDR2 YYREEE (reference sequence). V lost 4 bases, J lost 5 bases, and 15 bases stayed unmatched. CDR3 DNA: TGTGCCAGCAGCCAAGAGACAGGGACAGGGGGCCTACTGACCGGGGAGCTGTTTTTT. It yields the protein CASSQETGTGGLLTGELFF.

This clone was recorded only once. The chain employs TRBV11-2 and TRBJ2-5; 9 bases align to TRBD2. Germline CDR1 and CDR2: SGHAT and FQNNGV. This CDR3 has 16 residues. V lost 1 base to trimming and J lost 7 bases; unmatched junction nucleotides: 10. CDR3 protein: CASSLGGRAAGGTQYF. As DNA, the CDR3 is TGTGCCAGCAGCTTAGGGGGTCGGGCAGCGGGGGGGACCCAGTACTTC.

This clone appeared once. The chain recombines TRBV13 with TRBJ2-2; TRBD2 aligns across 13 bases. Trimming took 0 bases from V and 5 from J; bases not matched to a gene: 0. Germline loops: CDR1 PRHDT, CDR2 FYEKMQ (reference sequence). The length of the CDR3 is 16 residues. The CDR3 region has the DNA TGTGCCAGCAGCTTAGGACTAGCGGGGGGGACCGGGGAGCTGTTTTTT. This translates into CASSLGLAGGTGELFF.

The chain joins TRBV6-4 to TRBJ2-1; 12 bases align to TRBD2. The V gene end was trimmed by 5 bases and the J gene end by 6 bases; junction bases not matched to a gene: 2. CDR3 length: 14 amino acids. Per the germline V gene, CDR1 is MRHNA and CDR2 is SNTAGT. CDR3 protein: CASSSSGGANEQFF. In nucleotides, the CDR3 is TGTGCCAGCAGTTCTAGCGGGGGGGCCAATGAGCAGTTCTTC.

In this sample, this clone turned up once. The chain couples TRBV7-9 to TRBJ2-7, with a tentative D call TRBD1 (5 bases). V lost 3 bases and J lost 2, with 8 bases in between. The germline V gene encodes CDR1 SEHNR and CDR2 FQNEAQ (reference sequence). CDR3 length: 13 amino acids. The CDR3 sequence: CASSLDKTYEQYF. Here the CDR3 DNA reads TGTGCCAGCAGCTTGGACAAGACCTACGAGCAGTACTTC.